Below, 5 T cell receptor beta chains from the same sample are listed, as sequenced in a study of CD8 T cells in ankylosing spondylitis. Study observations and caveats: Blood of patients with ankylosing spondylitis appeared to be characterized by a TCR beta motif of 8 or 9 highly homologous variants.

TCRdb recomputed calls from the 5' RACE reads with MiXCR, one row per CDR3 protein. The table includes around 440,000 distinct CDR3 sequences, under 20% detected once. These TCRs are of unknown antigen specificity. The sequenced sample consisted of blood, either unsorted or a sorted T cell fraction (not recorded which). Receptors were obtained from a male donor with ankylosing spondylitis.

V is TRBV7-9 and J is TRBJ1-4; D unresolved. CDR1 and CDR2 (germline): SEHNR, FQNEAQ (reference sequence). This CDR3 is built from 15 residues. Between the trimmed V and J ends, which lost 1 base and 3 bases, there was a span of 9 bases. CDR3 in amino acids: CASSLVGRSNEKLFF. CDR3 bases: TGTGCCAGCAGCTTAGTGGGGAGGTCTAATGAAAAACTGTTTTTT. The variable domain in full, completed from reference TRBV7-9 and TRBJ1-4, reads DTGVSQNPRHKITKRGQNVTFRCDPISEHNRLYWYRQTLGQGPEFLTYFQNEAQLEKSRLLSDRFSAERPKGSFSTLEIQRTEQGDSAMYLCASSLVGRSNEKLFFGSGTQLSVL.

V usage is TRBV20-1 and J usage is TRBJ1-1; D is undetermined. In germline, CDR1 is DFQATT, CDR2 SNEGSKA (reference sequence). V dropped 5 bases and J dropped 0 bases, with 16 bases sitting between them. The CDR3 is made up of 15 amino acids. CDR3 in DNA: TGCAGTGCTCCCCATGGTGACTCCCTGAACACTGAAGCTTTCTTT. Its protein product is CSAPHGDSLNTEAFF.

The CDR3: CATSRDPGTDTQYF. The CDR3 bases are TGTGCCACCAGCAGAGACCCCGGGACAGATACGCAGTATTTT. The chain has TRBV15 and TRBJ2-3; D remains ambiguous. CDR3 length: 14 residues. V was clipped by 0 bases and J by 3 bases, with 7 bases between them. Germline V lookup: CDR1 LNHNV, CDR2 YYDKDF (reference sequence).

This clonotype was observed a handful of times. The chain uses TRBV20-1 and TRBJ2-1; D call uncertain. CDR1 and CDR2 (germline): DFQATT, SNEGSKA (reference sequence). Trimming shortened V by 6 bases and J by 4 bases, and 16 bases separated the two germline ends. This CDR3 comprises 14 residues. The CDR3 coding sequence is TGCAGTGCGAGTGGTAGCCCTCCTTACAATGAGCAGTTCTTC. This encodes CSASGSPPYNEQFF.

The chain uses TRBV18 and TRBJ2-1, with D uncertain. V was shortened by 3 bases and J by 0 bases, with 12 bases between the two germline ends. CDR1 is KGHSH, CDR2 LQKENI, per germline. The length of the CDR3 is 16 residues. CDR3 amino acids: CASSPGLPISYNEQFF. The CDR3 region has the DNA TGTGCCAGCTCACCGGGTCTGCCCATCTCCTACAATGAGCAGTTCTTC.